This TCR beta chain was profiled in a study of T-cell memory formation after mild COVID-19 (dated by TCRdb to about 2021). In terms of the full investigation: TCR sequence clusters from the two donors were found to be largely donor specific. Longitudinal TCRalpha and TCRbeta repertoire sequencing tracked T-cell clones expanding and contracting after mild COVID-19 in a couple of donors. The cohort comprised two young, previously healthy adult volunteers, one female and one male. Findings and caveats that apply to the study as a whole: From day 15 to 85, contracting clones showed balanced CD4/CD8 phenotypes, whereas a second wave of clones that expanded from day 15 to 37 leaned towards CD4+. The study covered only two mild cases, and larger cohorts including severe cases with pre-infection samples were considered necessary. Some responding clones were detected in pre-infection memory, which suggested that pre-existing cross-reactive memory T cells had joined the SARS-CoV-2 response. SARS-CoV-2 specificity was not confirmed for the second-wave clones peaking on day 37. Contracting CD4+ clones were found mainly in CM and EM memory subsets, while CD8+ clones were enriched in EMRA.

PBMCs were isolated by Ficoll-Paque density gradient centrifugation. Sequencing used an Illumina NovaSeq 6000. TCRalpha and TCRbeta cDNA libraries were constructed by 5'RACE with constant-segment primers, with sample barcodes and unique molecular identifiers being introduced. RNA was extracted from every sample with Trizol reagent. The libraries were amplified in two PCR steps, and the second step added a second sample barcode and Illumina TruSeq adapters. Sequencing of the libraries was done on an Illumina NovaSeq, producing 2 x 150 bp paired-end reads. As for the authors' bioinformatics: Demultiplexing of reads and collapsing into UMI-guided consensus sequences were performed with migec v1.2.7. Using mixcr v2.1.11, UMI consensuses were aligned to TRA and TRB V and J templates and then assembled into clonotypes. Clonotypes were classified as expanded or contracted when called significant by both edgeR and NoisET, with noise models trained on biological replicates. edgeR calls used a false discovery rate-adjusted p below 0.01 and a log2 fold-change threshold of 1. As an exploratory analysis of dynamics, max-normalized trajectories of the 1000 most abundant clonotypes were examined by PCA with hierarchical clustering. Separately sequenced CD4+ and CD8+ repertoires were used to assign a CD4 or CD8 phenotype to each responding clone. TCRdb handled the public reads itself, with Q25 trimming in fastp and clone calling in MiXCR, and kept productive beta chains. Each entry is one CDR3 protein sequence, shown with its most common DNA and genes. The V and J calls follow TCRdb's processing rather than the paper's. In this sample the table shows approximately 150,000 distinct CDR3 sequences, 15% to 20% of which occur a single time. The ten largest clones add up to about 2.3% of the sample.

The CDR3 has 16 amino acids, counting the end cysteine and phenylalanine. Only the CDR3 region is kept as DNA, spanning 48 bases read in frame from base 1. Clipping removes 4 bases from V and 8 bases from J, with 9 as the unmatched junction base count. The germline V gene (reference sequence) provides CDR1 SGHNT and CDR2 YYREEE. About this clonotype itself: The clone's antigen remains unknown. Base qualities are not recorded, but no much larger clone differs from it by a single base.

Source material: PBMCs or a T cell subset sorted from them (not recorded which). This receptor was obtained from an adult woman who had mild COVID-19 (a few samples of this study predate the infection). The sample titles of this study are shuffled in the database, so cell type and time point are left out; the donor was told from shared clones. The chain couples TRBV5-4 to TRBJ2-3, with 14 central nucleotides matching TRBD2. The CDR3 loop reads CASSPRLAGGRGTQYF. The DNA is TGTGCCAGCAGCCCCCGACTAGCGGGGGGGCGAGGTACGCAGTATTTT.